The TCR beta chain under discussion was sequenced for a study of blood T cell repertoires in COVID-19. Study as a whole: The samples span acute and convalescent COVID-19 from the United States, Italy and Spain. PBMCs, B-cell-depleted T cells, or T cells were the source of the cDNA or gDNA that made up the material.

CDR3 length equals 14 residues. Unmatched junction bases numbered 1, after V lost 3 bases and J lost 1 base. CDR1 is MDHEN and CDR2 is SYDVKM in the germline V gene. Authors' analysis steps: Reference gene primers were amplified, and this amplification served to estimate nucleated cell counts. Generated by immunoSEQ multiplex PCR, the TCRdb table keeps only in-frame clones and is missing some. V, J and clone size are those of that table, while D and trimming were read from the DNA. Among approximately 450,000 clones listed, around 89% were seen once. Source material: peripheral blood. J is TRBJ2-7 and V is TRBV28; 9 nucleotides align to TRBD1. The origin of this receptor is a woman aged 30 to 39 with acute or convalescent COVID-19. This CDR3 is CASSFGTGSYEQYF. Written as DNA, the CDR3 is TGTGCCAGCAGTTTCGGGACAGGGTCCTACGAGCAGTACTTC.